This T cell receptor beta chain was observed in a study of blood T cell repertoires in COVID-19. On the study more broadly: Italy, Spain and the United States were the sources of the convalescent and acute COVID-19 samples. PBMCs, B-cell-depleted T cells, or T cells provided the cDNA or gDNA that made up the material.

Clones were sequenced by immunoSEQ multiplex PCR, and TCRdb holds only the in-frame ones, with some missing. Of over 30,000 clones in the sample, around 90% were seen once. Per germline, CDR1 KGHSH and CDR2 LQKENI. The CDR3 runs 15 residues. Trimming took 2 bases from V and 1 from J, leaving 10 bases between them. The sequenced sample was peripheral blood. The TCR sequence derives from a human donor in a cohort sampled during active COVID-19. The rearrangement uses TRBV18 and TRBJ2-3; the D gene is possibly TRBD1 (6 bases). The CDR3 region has the DNA TGTGCCAGCTCACCAACCGGACAGCGCACAGATACGCAGTATTTT. It specifies CASSPTGQRTDTQYF.